This T cell receptor (beta chain) was documented in a study of cytomegalovirus exposure and HLA in healthy donors. The PCR was carried out with 60 Vbeta primers and 13 Jbeta primers. Using immunoSEQ multiplex PCR, the repertoire was profiled, and TCRdb retains in-frame clones only, with some absent. The sample shows over 200,000 clones, roughly four fifths of them seen only once. This clone has a handful of counts. Germline values: CDR1 MDHEN, CDR2 SYDVKM. Trimming took off 5 bases at V and 1 base at J, with 18 bases between the two ends. The CDR3 totals 16 residues. This chain connects TRBV28 to TRBJ2-7; possibly TRBD1 for D (6 bases). Sequencing was done on a sample of PBMCs. This sequence was found in a woman between 40 and 55 years old in good health and CMV-seronegative. The CDR3 loop reads CASSLTPGTLSYEQYF. In nucleotides, the CDR3 is TGTGCCAGCAGTCTGACTCCCGGGACACTATCCTACGAGCAGTACTTC.